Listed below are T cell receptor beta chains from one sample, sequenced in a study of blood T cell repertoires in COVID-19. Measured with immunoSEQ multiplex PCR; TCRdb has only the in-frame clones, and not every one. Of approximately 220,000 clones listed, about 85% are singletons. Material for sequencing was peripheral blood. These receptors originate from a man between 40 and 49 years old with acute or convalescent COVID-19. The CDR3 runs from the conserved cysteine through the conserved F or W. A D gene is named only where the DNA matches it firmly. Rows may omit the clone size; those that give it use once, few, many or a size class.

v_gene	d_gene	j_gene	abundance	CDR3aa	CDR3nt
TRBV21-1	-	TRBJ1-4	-	CASSKALSGFFLEPAVTNEKLFF	TGTGCCAGCAGCAAAGCGCTTTCGGGGTTTTTTTTGGAACCGGCCGTCACTAATGAAAAACTGTTTTTT
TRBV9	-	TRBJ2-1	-	CASSVGGFYYNEQFF	TGTGCCAGCAGCGTAGGAGGGTTTTACTACAATGAGCAGTTCTTC
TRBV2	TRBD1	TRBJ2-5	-	CASRARQGRVETQYF	TGTGCCAGCAGAGCCAGACAGGGGCGGGTAGAGACCCAGTACTTC
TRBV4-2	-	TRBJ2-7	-	CASSQEAAGVGYEQYF	TGTGCCAGCAGCCAAGAGGCGGCAGGGGTGGGATACGAGCAGTACTTC
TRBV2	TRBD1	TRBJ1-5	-	CASSRPGDRSGQPQHF	TGTGCCAGCAGTCGTCCTGGGGACAGAAGTGGTCAGCCCCAGCATTTT
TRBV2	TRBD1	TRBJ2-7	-	CASRGVGTASYEQYF	TGTGCCAGCAGGGGGGTGGGGACAGCCTCCTACGAGCAGTACTTC
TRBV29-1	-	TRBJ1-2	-	CSGLDSNYGYTF	TGCAGCGGCCTAGACTCTAACTATGGCTACACCTTC
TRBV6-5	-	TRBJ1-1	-	CASSYAALIVNTEAFF	TGTGCCAGCAGTTACGCGGCATTAATCGTGAACACTGAAGCTTTCTTT
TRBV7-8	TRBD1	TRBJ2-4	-	CASSSYLQGALAKNIQYF	TGTGCCAGCAGCTCTTACCTACAGGGGGCTTTAGCCAAAAACATTCAGTACTTC
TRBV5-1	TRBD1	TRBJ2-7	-	CASSLKGQPYEQYF	TGCGCCAGCAGCTTGAAGGGACAGCCCTACGAGCAGTACTTC
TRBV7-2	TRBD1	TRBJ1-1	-	CASSTQGMNTEAFF	TGTGCCAGCAGCACACAGGGGATGAACACTGAAGCTTTCTTT
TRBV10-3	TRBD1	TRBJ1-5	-	CAISDRTGGDQPQHF	TGTGCCATCAGTGACCGCACAGGGGGCGATCAGCCCCAGCATTTT
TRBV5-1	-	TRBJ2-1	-	CASSLNRGAQNNEQFF	TGCGCCAGCAGCTTGAATCGGGGGGCCCAAAACAATGAGCAGTTCTTC
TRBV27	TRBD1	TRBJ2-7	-	CASRDSGTGGLYEQYF	TGTGCCAGCAGGGATTCCGGGACAGGGGGCTTGTACGAGCAGTACTTC
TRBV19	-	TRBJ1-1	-	CASSSRGGLDTEAFF	TGTGCCAGTAGTTCCCGAGGAGGGTTGGACACTGAAGCTTTCTTT
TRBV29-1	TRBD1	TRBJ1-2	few	CSVEGDRGHTYYGYTF	TGCAGCGTTGAAGGCGACAGGGGGCATACCTACTATGGCTACACCTTC
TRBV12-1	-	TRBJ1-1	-	CASSFTGHPTTEAFF	TGTGCCAGCAGCTTTACGGGACACCCGACCACTGAAGCTTTCTTT
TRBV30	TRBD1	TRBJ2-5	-	CAWSIRGRSKQETQYF	TGTGCCTGGAGTATCAGGGGGCGCTCCAAACAAGAGACCCAGTACTTC
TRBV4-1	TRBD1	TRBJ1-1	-	CASSQMGQGATEAFF	TGCGCCAGCAGCCAAATGGGACAGGGAGCAACTGAAGCTTTCTTT
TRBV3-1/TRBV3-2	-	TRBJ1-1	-	CASSRFRVQGGGNTEAFF	TGTGCCAGCAGCCGATTTCGGGTCCAGGGAGGAGGAAACACTGAAGCTTTCTTT
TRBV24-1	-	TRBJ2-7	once	CATSHLETKYF	TGTGCCACCTCCCACCTTGAAACTAAGTACTTC
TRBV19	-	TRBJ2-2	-	CASSIIQGYTGELFF	TGTGCCAGTAGTATAATCCAGGGGTACACCGGGGAGCTGTTTTTT
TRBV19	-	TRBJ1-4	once	CASTAITTTNEKLFF	TGTGCCAGTACCGCCATTACAACAACTAATGAAAAACTGTTTTTT
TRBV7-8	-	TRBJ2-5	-	CASSSRDKETQYF	TGTGCCAGCAGCTCCCGGGACAAAGAGACCCAGTACTTC
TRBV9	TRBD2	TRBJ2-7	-	CASSPTLAGPYEQYF	TGTGCCAGCAGCCCAACTTTAGCGGGTCCCTACGAGCAGTACTTC
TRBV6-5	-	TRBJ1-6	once	CASSLNKAGNSPLHF	TGTGCCAGCAGTTTAAACAAGGCCGGGAATTCACCCCTCCACTTT
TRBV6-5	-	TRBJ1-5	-	CASSYSVGGNQPQHF	TGTGCCAGCAGTTACTCCGTAGGGGGCAATCAGCCCCAGCATTTT
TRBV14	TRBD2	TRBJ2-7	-	CASSQTGLAYYEQYF	TGTGCCAGCAGCCAAACGGGACTAGCCTACTACGAGCAGTACTTC
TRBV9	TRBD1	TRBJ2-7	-	CASSSRTGGNEQYF	TGTGCCAGCAGCTCCCGGACAGGGGGGAACGAGCAGTACTTC
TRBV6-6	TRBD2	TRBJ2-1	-	CASSYAGLARRNEQFF	TGTGCCAGCAGTTACGCGGGACTAGCGCGACGCAATGAGCAGTTCTTC
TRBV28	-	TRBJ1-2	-	CASSLYTLGLQGGYGYTF	TGTGCCAGCAGTTTATATACCTTGGGGTTACAAGGAGGTTATGGCTACACCTTC
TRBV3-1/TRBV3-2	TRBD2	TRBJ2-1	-	CASSRGTSGYNEQFF	TGTGCCAGCAGCCGCGGGACTAGCGGCTACAATGAGCAGTTCTTC
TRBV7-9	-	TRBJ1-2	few	CASSPGVWSYGYTF	TGTGCCAGCAGCCCGGGGGTGTGGAGCTATGGCTACACCTTC
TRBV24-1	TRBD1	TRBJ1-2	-	CATSDLRGPGYGYTF	TGTGCCACCAGTGATTTGAGGGGGCCGGGCTATGGCTACACCTTC
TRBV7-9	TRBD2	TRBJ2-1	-	CASSLLERRASGRDNEQFF	TGTGCCAGCAGCTTATTGGAGCGGAGGGCTAGCGGGAGGGACAATGAGCAGTTCTTC
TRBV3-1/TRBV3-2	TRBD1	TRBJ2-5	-	CASSFMTGRETQYF	TGTGCCAGCAGTTTTATGACAGGGCGGGAGACCCAGTACTTC
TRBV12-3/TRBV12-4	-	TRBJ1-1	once	CASSFNGETEAFF	TGTGCCAGCAGTTTTAATGGTGAGACTGAAGCTTTCTTT
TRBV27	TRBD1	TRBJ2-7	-	CASSSDRAPPYEQYF	TGTGCCAGCAGTTCAGACAGGGCCCCTCCCTACGAGCAGTACTTC
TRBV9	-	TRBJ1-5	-	CASSVGGQLWPQHF	TGTGCCAGCAGCGTAGGCGGTCAACTGTGGCCCCAGCATTTT
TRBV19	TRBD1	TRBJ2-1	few	CASSMWTGNVEQFF	TGTGCCAGTAGTATGTGGACAGGGAACGTGGAGCAGTTCTTC
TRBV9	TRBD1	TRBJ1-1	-	CASSGGGWDTEAFF	TGTGCCAGCAGCGGAGGGGGCTGGGACACTGAAGCTTTCTTT
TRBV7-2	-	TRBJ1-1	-	CASSLASDRRGAFF	TGTGCCAGCAGCTTAGCTTCGGATCGGCGGGGTGCTTTCTTT
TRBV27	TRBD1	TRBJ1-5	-	CASSLSTGGSQPQHF	TGTGCCAGCAGTTTATCGACAGGGGGTAGTCAGCCCCAGCATTTT
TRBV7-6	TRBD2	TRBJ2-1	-	CASSFYGLADENEQFF	TGTGCCAGCAGCTTCTATGGACTAGCGGACGAGAATGAGCAGTTCTTC
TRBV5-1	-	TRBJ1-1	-	CASSFWGQAGEAFF	TGCGCCAGCAGCTTTTGGGGGCAAGCAGGAGAAGCTTTCTTT
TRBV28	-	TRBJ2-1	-	CASGEAYNEQFF	TGTGCCAGCGGGGAGGCCTACAATGAGCAGTTCTTC
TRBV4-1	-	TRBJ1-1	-	CASSPMGLGRGNTEAFF	TGCGCCAGCAGCCCGATGGGTCTGGGTCGGGGGAACACTGAAGCTTTCTTT
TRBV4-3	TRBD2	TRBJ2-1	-	CASSQDSTSGSSYNEQFF	TGCGCCAGCAGCCAAGATTCGACTAGCGGGAGCTCCTACAATGAGCAGTTCTTC
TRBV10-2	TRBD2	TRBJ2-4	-	CASSEFKGLAGVSKNIQYF	TGCGCCAGCAGTGAGTTTAAGGGACTAGCGGGAGTGTCCAAAAACATTCAGTACTTC